The text below deals with one T cell receptor (beta chain). A few counts support this clonotype. This receptor's antigen is unknown. Base qualities are not at hand, and no much larger clone is one base apart. This specimen comes from a study of T-cell memory formation after mild COVID-19 (dated by TCRdb to the early 2020s). About the full investigation: TCR sequence clusters from the two donors were largely donor specific. T-cell clones expanding and contracting after mild COVID-19 in two donors were tracked by longitudinal TCRalpha and TCRbeta repertoire sequencing. Two young, previously healthy adult volunteers, one female and one male, were included in the cohort.

PBMCs were isolated by Ficoll-Paque density gradient centrifugation. Including cysteine and phenylalanine, the CDR3 has 14 amino acids. Only the CDR3 region is kept as DNA, spanning 42 bases read in frame from base 1. In the germline V gene (reference sequence), CDR1 corresponds to DFQATT and CDR2 to SNEGSKA. The germline ends are 12 bases apart after V is trimmed by 5 bases and J by 1 base. TCRdb records Illumina NovaSeq 6000 as the sequencer. TCRalpha and TCRbeta cDNA libraries were built by 5'RACE with constant-segment primers, adding sample barcodes and unique molecular identifiers. RNA was extracted from every sample with Trizol reagent. Library amplification was performed in two PCR steps, and a second sample barcode and Illumina TruSeq adapters were introduced in the second step. Sequencing of the libraries was done on an Illumina NovaSeq, producing 2 x 150 bp paired-end reads. The study's own analysis went as follows. With migec v1.2.7, reads were demultiplexed and then collapsed into UMI-guided consensus sequences. Using mixcr v2.1.11, the UMI consensuses were aligned to TRA and TRB V and J templates and assembled into clonotypes. Expanded or contracted clonotypes were those called significant by both edgeR and NoisET, with noise models trained on biological replicates. For edgeR calls, the cutoffs were a false discovery rate-adjusted p below 0.01 and a log2 fold-change threshold of 1. PCA with hierarchical clustering of max-normalized trajectories of the 1000 most abundant clonotypes was used as exploratory dynamics analysis. Separately sequenced CD4+ and CD8+ repertoires were used to assign the CD4 or CD8 phenotype of responding clones. The public reads were run again by TCRdb, first through fastp at Q25 and then through MiXCR, and only productive beta chains were kept. Rows merge per CDR3 protein into single entries with the most common DNA and genes. The V and J calls follow TCRdb's processing rather than the paper's. The sample contains 550,000 to 700,000 distinct CDR3 sequences, more than 15% of them found a single time. The ten biggest clones cover around 12% of the sample.

Results the study describes overall, beyond this receptor: Contracting CD4+ clones turned up mainly in the CM and EM memory subsets, whereas EMRA was where CD8+ clones were enriched. Only a couple of mild cases were covered in the study, and larger cohorts including severe cases with pre-infection samples were considered necessary. Balanced CD4/CD8 phenotypes were observed for clones contracting from day 15 to 85, whereas a bias towards CD4+ was observed for a second wave of clones expanding from day 15 to 37. Some responding clones were detected in pre-infection memory, suggesting pre-existing cross-reactive memory T cells joined the SARS-CoV-2 response. SARS-CoV-2 specificity was not confirmed for the second-wave clones peaking on day 37.

Specimen: PBMCs or a T cell subset sorted from them (not recorded which). The clonotype comes from an adult woman who had mild COVID-19 (a few samples of this study predate the infection). The sample titles of this study are shuffled in the database, so cell type and time point are left out; the donor was told from shared clones. This chain is built from TRBV20-1 and TRBJ1-5; TRBD1 is a possible D gene, resting on 6 matching bases. Here the CDR3 is given as CSARQVRSNQPQHF. The DNA reads as follows: TGCAGTGCTCGACAGGTTCGGAGCAATCAGCCCCAGCATTTT.